The source of this T cell receptor beta chain is a study of blood T cell repertoires in COVID-19. Data came from immunoSEQ multiplex PCR; TCRdb stores just in-frame clones and leaves some out. The data contain approximately 300,000 clones, 90% of them seen just once; the ten biggest clones take up 6.5% to 8%. V shed 4 bases and J 2 bases; nucleotides not matched to a gene: 8. Germline V gives CDR1 MDHEN, CDR2 SYDVKM. The CDR3 is made up of 15 amino acids. The TCR comes from a woman aged 25-40 years with COVID-19, enrolled during active disease. The chain is built from TRBV28 and TRBJ2-7; TRBD1 aligns across 7 bases. The source material was peripheral blood. The CDR3 loop reads CASSSSGTAPYEQYF. The CDR3 DNA reads as TGTGCCAGCAGTTCCTCCGGGACAGCTCCCTACGAGCAGTACTTC.